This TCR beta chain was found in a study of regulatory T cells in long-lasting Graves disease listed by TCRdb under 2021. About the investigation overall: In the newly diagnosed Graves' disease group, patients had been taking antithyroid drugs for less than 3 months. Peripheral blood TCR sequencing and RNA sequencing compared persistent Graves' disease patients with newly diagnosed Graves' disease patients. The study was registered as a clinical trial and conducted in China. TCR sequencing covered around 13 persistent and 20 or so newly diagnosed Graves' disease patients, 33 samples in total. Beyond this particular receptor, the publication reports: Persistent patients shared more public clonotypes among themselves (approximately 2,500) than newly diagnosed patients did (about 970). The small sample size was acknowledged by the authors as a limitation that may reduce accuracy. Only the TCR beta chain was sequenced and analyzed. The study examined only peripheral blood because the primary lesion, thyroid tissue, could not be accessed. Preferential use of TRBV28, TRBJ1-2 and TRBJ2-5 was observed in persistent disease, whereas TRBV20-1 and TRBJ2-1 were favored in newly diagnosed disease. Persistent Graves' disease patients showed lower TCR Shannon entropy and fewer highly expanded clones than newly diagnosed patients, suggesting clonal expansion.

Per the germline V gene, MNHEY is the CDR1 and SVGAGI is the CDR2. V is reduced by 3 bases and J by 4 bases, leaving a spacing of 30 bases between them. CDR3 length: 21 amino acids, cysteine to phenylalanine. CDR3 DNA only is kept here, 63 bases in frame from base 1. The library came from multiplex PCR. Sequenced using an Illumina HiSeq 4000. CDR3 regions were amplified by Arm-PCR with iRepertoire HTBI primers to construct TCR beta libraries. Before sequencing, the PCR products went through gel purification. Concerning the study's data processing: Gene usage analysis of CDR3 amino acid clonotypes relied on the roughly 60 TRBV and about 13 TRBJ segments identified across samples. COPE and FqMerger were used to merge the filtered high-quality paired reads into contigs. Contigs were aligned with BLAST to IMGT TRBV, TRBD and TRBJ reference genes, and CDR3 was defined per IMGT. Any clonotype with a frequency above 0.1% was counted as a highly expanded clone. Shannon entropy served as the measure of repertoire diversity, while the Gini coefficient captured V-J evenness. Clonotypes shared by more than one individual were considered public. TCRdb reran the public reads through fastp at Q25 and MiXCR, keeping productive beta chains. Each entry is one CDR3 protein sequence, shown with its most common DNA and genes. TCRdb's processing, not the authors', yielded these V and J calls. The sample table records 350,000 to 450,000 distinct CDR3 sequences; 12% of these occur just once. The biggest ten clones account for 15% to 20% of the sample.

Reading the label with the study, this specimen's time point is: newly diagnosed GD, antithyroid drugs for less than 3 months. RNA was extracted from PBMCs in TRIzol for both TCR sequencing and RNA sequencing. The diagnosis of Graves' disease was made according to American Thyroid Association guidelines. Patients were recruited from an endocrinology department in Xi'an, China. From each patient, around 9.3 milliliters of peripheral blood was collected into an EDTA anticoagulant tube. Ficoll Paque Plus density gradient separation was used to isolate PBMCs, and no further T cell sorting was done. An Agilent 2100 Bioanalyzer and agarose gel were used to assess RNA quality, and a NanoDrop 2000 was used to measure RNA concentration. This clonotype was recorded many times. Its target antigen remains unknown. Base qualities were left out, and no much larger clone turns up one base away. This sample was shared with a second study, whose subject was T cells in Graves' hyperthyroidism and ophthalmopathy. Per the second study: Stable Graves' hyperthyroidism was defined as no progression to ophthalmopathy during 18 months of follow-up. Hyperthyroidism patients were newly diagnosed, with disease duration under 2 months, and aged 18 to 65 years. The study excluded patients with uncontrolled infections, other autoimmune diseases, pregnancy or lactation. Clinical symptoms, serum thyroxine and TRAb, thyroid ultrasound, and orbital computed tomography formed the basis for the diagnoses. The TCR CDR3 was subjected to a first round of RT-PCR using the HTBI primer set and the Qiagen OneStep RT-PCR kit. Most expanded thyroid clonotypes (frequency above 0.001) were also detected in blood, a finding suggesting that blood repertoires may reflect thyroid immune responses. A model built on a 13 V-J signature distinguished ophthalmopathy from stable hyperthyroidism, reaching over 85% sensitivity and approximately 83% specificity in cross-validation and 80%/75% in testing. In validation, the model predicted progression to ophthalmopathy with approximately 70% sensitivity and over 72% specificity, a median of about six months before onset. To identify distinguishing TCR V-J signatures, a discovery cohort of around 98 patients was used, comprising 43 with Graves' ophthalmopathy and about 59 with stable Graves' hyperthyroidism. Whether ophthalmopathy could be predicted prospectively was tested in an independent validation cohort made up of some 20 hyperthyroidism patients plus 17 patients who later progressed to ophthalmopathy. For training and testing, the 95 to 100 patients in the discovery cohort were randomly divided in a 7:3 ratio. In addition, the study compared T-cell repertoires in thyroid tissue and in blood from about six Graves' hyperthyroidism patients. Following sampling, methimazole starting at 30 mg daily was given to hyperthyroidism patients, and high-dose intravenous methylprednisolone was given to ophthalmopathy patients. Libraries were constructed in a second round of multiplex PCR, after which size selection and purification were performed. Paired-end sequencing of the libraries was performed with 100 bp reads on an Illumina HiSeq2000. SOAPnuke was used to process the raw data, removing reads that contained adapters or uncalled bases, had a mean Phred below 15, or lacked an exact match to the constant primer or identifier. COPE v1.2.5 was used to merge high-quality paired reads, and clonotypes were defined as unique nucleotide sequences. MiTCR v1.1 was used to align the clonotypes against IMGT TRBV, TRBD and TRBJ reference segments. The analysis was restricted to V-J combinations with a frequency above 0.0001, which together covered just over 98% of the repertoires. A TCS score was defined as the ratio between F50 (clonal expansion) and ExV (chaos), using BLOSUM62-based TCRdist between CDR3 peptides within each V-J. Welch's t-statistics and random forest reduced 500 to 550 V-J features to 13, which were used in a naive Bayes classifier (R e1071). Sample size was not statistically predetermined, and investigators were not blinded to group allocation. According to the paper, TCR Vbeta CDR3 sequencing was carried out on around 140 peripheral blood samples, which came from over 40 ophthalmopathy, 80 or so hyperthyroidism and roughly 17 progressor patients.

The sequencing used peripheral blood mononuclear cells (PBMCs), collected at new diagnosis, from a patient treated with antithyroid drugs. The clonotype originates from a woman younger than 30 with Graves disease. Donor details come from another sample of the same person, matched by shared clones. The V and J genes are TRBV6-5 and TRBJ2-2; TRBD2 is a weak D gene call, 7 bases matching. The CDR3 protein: CASSYAPLVAGANRGTGELFF. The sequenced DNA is TGTGCCAGCAGTTATGCCCCTTTGGTCGCGGGGGCCAACCGGGGCACCGGGGAGCTGTTTTTT.